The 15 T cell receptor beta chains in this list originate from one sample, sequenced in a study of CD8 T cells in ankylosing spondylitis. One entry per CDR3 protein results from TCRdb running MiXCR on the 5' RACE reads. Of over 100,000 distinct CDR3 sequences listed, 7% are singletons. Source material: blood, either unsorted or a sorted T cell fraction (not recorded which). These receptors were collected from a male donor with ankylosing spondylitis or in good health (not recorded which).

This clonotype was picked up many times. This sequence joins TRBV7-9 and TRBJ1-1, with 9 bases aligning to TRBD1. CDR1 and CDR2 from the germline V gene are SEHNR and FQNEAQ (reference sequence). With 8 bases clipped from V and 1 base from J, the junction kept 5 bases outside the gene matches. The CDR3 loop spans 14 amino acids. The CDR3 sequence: CASGLGQGNTEAFF. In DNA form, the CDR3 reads TGTGCCAGCGGCCTGGGACAGGGGAACACTGAAGCTTTCTTT.

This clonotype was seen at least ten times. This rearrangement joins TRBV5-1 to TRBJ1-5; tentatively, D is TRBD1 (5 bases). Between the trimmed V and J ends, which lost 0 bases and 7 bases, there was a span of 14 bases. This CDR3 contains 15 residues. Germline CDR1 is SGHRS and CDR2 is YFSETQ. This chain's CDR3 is CASSLAGGEEQPQHF. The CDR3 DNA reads TGCGCCAGCAGCTTGGCCGGGGGGGAGGAGCAGCCCCAGCATTTT.

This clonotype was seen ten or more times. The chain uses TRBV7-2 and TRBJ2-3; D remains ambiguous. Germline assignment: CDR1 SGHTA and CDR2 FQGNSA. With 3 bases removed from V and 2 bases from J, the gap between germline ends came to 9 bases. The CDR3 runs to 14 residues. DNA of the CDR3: TGTGCCAGCAGCTTCGGCGGTTACACAGATACGCAGTATTTT. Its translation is CASSFGGYTDTQYF.

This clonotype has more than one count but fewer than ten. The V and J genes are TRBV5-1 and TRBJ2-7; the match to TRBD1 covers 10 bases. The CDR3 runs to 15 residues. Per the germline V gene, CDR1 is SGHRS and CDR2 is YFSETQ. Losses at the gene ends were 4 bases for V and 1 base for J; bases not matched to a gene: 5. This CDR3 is CASSRTGGRSYEQYF. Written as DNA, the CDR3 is TGCGCCAGCAGCAGGACAGGGGGTAGGTCCTACGAGCAGTACTTC.

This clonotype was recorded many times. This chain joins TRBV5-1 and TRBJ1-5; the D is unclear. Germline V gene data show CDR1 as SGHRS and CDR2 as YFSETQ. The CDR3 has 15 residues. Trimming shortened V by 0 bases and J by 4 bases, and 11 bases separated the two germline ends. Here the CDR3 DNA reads TGCGCCAGCAGCTTGGGCCAGACCGTTAATCAGCCCCAGCATTTT. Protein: CASSLGQTVNQPQHF.

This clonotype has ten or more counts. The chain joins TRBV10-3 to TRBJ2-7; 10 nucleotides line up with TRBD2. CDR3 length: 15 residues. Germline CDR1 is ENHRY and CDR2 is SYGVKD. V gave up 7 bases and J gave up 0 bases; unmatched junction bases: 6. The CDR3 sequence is CAITDWTSGSYEQYF. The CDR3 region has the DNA TGTGCCATCACTGATTGGACTAGCGGCTCCTACGAGCAGTACTTC.

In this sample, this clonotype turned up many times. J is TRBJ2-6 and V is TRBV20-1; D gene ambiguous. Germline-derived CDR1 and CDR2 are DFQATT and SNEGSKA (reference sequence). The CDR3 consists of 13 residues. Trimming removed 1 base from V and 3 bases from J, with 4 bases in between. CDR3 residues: CSARAIGANVLTF. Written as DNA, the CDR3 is TGCAGTGCTAGAGCCATTGGGGCCAACGTCCTGACTTTC.

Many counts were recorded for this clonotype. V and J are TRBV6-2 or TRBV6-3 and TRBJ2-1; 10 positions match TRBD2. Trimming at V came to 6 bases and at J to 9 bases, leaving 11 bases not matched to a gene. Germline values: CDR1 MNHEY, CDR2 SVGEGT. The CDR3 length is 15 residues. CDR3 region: CASSFSGGAFGEQFF. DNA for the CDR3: TGTGCCAGCAGCTTCAGCGGGGGGGCCTTTGGTGAGCAGTTCTTC.

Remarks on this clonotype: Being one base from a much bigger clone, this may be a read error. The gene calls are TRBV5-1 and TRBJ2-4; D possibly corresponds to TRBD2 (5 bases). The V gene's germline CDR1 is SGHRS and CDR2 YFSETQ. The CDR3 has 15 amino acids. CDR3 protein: CASSLGDLAKSIQYF. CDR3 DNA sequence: TGCGCCAGCAGCTTGGGGGATCTAGCCAAAAGCATTCAGTACTTC.

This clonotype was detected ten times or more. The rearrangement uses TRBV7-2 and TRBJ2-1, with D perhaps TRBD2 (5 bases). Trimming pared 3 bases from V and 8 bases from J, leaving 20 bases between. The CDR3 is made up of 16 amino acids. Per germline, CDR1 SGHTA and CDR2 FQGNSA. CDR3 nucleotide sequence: TGTGCCAGCAGCTTGGCGCTACGGGGTGCTGGGGATGAGCAGTTCTTC. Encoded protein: CASSLALRGAGDEQFF. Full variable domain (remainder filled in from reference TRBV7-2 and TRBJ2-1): GAGVSQSPSNKVTEKGKDVELRCDPISGHTALYWYRQSLGQGLEFLIYFQGNSAPDKSGLPSDRFSAERTGGSVSTLTIQRTQQEDSAVYLCASSLALRGAGDEQFFGPGTRLTVL.

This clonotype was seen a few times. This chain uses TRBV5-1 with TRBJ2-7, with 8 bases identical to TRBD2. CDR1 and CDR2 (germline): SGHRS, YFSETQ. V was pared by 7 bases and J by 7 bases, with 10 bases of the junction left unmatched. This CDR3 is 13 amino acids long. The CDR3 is CASQPGGGYEQYF. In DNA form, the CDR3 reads TGCGCCAGCCAGCCGGGAGGGGGGTATGAGCAGTACTTC.

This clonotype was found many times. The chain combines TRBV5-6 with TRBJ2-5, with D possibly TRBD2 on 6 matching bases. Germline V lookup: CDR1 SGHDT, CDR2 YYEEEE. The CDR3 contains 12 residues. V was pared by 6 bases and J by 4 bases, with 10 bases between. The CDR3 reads CASTRGTETQYF. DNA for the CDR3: TGTGCCAGCACACGGGGGACAGAGACCCAGTACTTC.

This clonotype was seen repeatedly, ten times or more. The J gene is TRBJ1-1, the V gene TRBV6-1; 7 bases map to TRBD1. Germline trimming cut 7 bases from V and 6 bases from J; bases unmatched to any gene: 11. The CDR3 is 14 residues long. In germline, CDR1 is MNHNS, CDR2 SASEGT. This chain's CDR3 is CASTGGQVGAEAFF. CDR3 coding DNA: TGTGCCAGCACCGGAGGACAGGTCGGTGCTGAAGCTTTCTTT.

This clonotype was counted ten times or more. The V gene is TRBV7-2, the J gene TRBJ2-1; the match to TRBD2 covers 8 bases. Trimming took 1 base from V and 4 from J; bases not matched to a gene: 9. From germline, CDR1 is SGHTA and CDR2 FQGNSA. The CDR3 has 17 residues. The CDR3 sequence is CASSLVSGTRGYNEQFF. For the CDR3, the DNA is TGTGCCAGCAGCTTAGTCTCCGGGACTAGGGGTTACAATGAGCAGTTCTTC.

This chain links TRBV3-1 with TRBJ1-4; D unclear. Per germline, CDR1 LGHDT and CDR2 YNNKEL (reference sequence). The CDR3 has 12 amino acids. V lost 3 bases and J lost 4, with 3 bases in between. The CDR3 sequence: CASSHRNEKLFF. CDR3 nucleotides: TGTGCCAGCAGCCACCGTAATGAAAAACTGTTTTTT.